The text below deals with one TCR beta chain. No antigen is known for it. The data stem from a study of T cell repertoires in ileal Crohn's disease. General study points: Sorted CD8 T cells held more high-frequency clones than CD4.

V was pared by 4 bases and J by 5 bases, with 11 bases between. The germline CDR1 and CDR2 sequences are LNHNV and YYDKDF (reference sequence). CDR3 length equals 13 residues. Per sample, roughly 500 nanograms of biopsy DNA were TCRB immunosequenced. Clones were sequenced by immunoSEQ multiplex PCR, and TCRdb holds only the in-frame ones, with some missing. The repertoire includes 15,000 to 20,000 clones, roughly two thirds of them detected once, and 5% to 5.5% sits in the top ten. Eligibility required adulthood, ileal or ileocolonic Crohn's disease and indicated ileocolonic resection. The clonotype comes from an adult with Crohn's disease. The sample was ileal tissue. The V gene is TRBV15, the J gene TRBJ1-1; tentative D call: TRBD1 (6 bases). The DNA for the CDR3 is TGTGCCACCAGCATTTCCAGGGGAACTGAAGCTTTCTTT. Encoded protein: CATSISRGTEAFF.